A selection of T cell receptor beta chains follows, all from one sample in a study of blood T cells in healthy people across ages. TCRdb processed the 5' RACE reads anew with MiXCR; each CDR3 protein has one entry. The sample consists of some 1,800,000 distinct CDR3 sequences, about two fifths of them appearing once. The specimen was blood. All receptors derive from a human donor in good health. The CDR3 runs from the conserved cysteine through the conserved F or W. The D gene is left open where the match is weak. Expanded clones get a size class; other rows say once, few or many, or leave the size out.

size,J,D,V,CDR3,DNA
few,TRBJ2-7,TRBD2,TRBV4-2,CASSPSVLAGGSYEQYF,TGTGCCAGCAGCCCCTCGGTCCTAGCGGGGGGATCCTACGAGCAGTACTTC
NA,TRBJ2-1,NA,TRBV27,CASSVTGYNNGQFF,TGTGCCAGCAGTGTCACAGGGTATAACAATGGGCAGTTCTTC
few,TRBJ2-7,NA,TRBV20-1,CSAQNAYEQYF,TGCAGTGCTCAAAATGCCTACGAGCAGTACTTC
NA,TRBJ2-7,TRBD1,TRBV5-1,CASSPWGTASYEQYF,TGCGCCAGCAGCCCCTGGGGGACAGCCTCCTACGAGCAGTACTTC
NA,TRBJ2-7,TRBD1,TRBV5-1,CASSETGTGYEQYF,TGCGCCAGCAGCGAAACCGGGACAGGCTACGAGCAGTACTTC
NA,TRBJ1-1,NA,TRBV6-2/TRBV6-3,CASSPGEQTEAFF,TGTGCCAGCAGCCCCGGGGAGCAGACCGAAGCTTTCTTT
few,TRBJ1-5,TRBD1,TRBV7-2,CASSLSRGPSNQPQHF,TGTGCCAGCAGCTTATCGAGGGGGCCGAGCAATCAGCCCCAGCATTTT
many,TRBJ2-7,NA,TRBV5-1,CASSLVGGPEQYF,TGCGCCAGCAGCTTGGTCGGGGGTCCCGAGCAGTACTTC
many,TRBJ2-1,NA,TRBV12-3/TRBV12-4,CASSIQGNNEQFF,TGTGCCAGCAGTATTCAGGGAAACAATGAGCAGTTCTTC
NA,TRBJ2-7,NA,TRBV6-5,CASSYGVVGDEQYF,TGTGCCAGCAGTTACGGGGTGGTCGGAGACGAGCAGTACTTC
many,TRBJ2-5,TRBD2,TRBV4-3,CASSQDWRGGPQETQYF,TGCGCCAGCAGCCAAGATTGGCGGGGGGGGCCCCAAGAGACCCAGTACTTC
NA,TRBJ1-2,NA,TRBV5-6,CASSLIRHGYTF,TGTGCCAGCAGCTTGATTCGGCATGGCTACACCTTC
few,TRBJ2-4,NA,TRBV7-9,CASSPLSQGWIQYF,TGTGCCAGCAGTCCCCTTTCGCAGGGGTGGATTCAGTACTTC
NA,TRBJ1-2,NA,TRBV19,CATGKDQGDVGYTF,TGTGCCACCGGAAAAGATCAGGGAGATGTTGGCTACACCTTC
NA,TRBJ1-5,TRBD1,TRBV7-4,CASSSLPRDSPFYSNQPQHF,TGTGCCAGCAGCTCGCTTCCCCGGGACAGCCCCTTCTATAGCAATCAGCCCCAGCATTTT
many,TRBJ2-6,NA,TRBV29-1,CSVEKVSGANVLTF,TGCAGCGTTGAAAAGGTCTCTGGGGCCAACGTCCTGACTTTC
NA,TRBJ1-2,NA,TRBV2,CASSDVAAYGYTF,TGTGCCAGCAGTGACGTGGCAGCCTATGGCTACACCTTC
NA,TRBJ2-6,NA,TRBV9,CASSVAGPGANVLTF,TGTGCCAGCAGCGTGGCAGGGCCTGGGGCCAACGTCCTGACTTTC
NA,TRBJ2-7,TRBD2,TRBV20-1,CSARGTSARERYF,TGCAGTGCAAGGGGGACTAGTGCGCGAGAGCGGTACTTC
few,TRBJ2-7,NA,TRBV12-3/TRBV12-4,CASSPGGAGDNEQYF,TGTGCCAGCAGTCCTGGGGGGGCGGGCGACAATGAGCAGTACTTC
NA,TRBJ2-7,NA,TRBV5-1,CASSQITGALSYEQYF,TGCGCCAGCAGCCAGATCACCGGGGCTCTCTCCTACGAGCAGTACTTC
few,TRBJ2-7,TRBD2,TRBV4-3,CASSQASVSLGTSSYEQYF,TGCGCCAGCAGCCAAGCTAGCGTGTCCCTGGGGACTAGCTCTTACGAGCAGTACTTC
few,TRBJ2-2,TRBD1,TRBV29-1,CSIWTGDTGELFF,TGCAGCATTTGGACAGGGGACACCGGGGAGCTGTTTTTT
NA,TRBJ1-5,TRBD1,TRBV7-6,CASSSRYRGKEQPQHF,TGTGCCAGCAGCTCACGTTACAGGGGGAAGGAGCAGCCCCAGCATTTT
once,TRBJ2-7,TRBD1,TRBV12-3/TRBV12-4,CASRRDRGAHEQYF,TGTGCCAGCAGACGGGACAGGGGCGCCCACGAGCAGTACTTC
many,TRBJ2-1,NA,TRBV7-9,CASSLGGADEQFF,TGTGCCAGCAGCTTGGGGGGGGCAGATGAGCAGTTCTTC
NA,TRBJ2-2,TRBD1,TRBV9,CASARAGQAQVAGELFF,TGTGCCAGCGCACGGGCGGGACAGGCCCAAGTAGCCGGGGAGCTGTTTTTT
once,TRBJ2-2,TRBD1,TRBV12-3/TRBV12-4,CASNDRARTGELFF,TGTGCCAGCAATGACAGGGCGAGGACCGGGGAGCTGTTTTTT
once,TRBJ1-2,NA,TRBV27,CASSFYRVSGYTF,TGTGCCAGCAGTTTCTACAGGGTTAGTGGCTACACCTTC
few,TRBJ1-2,TRBD1,TRBV4-3,CASSQEGTGGQYGYTF,TGCGCCAGTAGCCAAGAAGGGACAGGGGGTCAATATGGCTACACCTTC
NA,TRBJ2-5,NA,TRBV29-1,CSAWKAGKEYF,TGCAGCGCCTGGAAGGCGGGGAAGGAGTACTTC
many,TRBJ2-5,NA,TRBV7-2,CASSLGQGQTQYF,TGTGCCAGCAGCTTAGGGCAGGGACAGACCCAGTACTTC
NA,TRBJ2-7,NA,TRBV6-5,CASSYVPGTSPGHEQYF,TGTGCCAGCAGTTACGTTCCCGGGACCTCCCCGGGCCACGAGCAGTACTTC
NA,TRBJ1-2,NA,TRBV12-3/TRBV12-4,CASRRVLSGYTF,TGTGCCAGCAGGAGAGTTTTGTCTGGCTACACCTTC
NA,TRBJ2-1,NA,TRBV21-1,CASSKGSRSYNEQFF,TGTGCCAGCAGCAAAGGTTCAAGGTCCTACAATGAGCAGTTCTTC
many,TRBJ1-2,NA,TRBV5-1,CASSFSSDYGYTF,TGCGCCAGCAGCTTTTCCTCGGACTATGGCTACACCTTC
NA,TRBJ1-2,NA,TRBV12-1,CASSFGHGYGYTF,TGTGCCAGCAGCTTTGGGCACGGCTATGGCTACACCTTC
NA,TRBJ1-1,NA,TRBV7-2,CASSKFANMNTEAFF,TGTGCCAGCAGTAAGTTTGCAAACATGAACACTGAAGCTTTCTTT
NA,TRBJ1-1,NA,TRBV7-7,CASSLVAWTKAFF,TGTGCCAGCAGCTTAGTGGCCTGGACGAAAGCTTTCTTT
NA,TRBJ1-5,TRBD1,TRBV12-5,CASGSPTGTGGRNQPQHF,TGTGCTAGTGGTTCCCCAACCGGGACAGGGGGTCGAAATCAGCCCCAGCATTTT
NA,TRBJ2-7,NA,TRBV10-3,CAISESTESYEQYF,TGTGCCATCAGTGAGTCGACCGAGTCCTACGAGCAGTACTTC
NA,TRBJ2-2,NA,TRBV5-1,CASSRQENTGELFF,TGCGCCAGCAGCCGCCAAGAGAACACCGGGGAGCTGTTTTTT
few,TRBJ2-1,TRBD1,TRBV15,CATGAGGDYNEQFF,TGTGCCACCGGGGCAGGGGGCGACTACAATGAGCAGTTCTTC
once,TRBJ1-1,NA,TRBV9,CASSVGSVLELNTEAFF,TGTGCCAGCAGCGTAGGATCTGTTCTCGAGTTGAACACTGAAGCTTTCTTT
NA,TRBJ1-6,TRBD1,TRBV3-1,CASSPTGGNYNSPLHF,TGTGCCAGCAGCCCGACAGGGGGCAATTATAATTCACCCCTCCACTTT
NA,TRBJ2-1,TRBD1,TRBV7-8,CASSLTNRDRGYNEQFF,TGTGCCAGCAGCCTAACCAACCGGGACAGGGGCTACAATGAGCAGTTCTTC
NA,TRBJ1-2,NA,TRBV7-2,CASSLYKEGGYTF,TGTGCCAGCAGCTTATATAAAGAGGGTGGCTACACCTTC
NA,TRBJ1-2,NA,TRBV27,CASTGGGLWGYTF,TGTGCCAGCACCGGGGGAGGACTTTGGGGCTACACCTTC
NA,TRBJ2-7,NA,TRBV20-1,CSASRTDSYEQYF,TGCAGTGCTTCCCGGACGGACTCCTACGAGCAGTACTTC
few,TRBJ1-1,NA,TRBV10-3,CAISVIGGITEAFF,TGTGCCATCAGTGTGATCGGGGGGATCACTGAAGCTTTCTTT
few,TRBJ2-3,NA,TRBV29-1,CSVEGQYF,TGCAGCGTTGAAGGGCAGTATTTT
NA,TRBJ2-7,NA,TRBV28,CASSAGTNPYEQYF,TGTGCCAGCAGTGCCGGGACAAATCCCTACGAGCAGTACTTC